This T cell receptor beta chain stems from a study of blood T cell repertoires in COVID-19. Study details: Samples representing acute and convalescent COVID-19 were sourced from the United States, Italy and Spain. PBMCs, B-cell-depleted T cells, or T cells provided the cDNA or gDNA that made up the material.

Authors' methods: Scientists estimated how many nucleated cells there were by amplifying reference gene primers. TCRdb's copy holds only in-frame clones and misses some; the assay was immunoSEQ multiplex PCR. V and J calls and clone size are given by that table; D and trimming were obtained from the DNA. The table lists 85,000 to 110,000 clones, roughly 85% of them singletons. The CDR3 is 14 residues long. Germline V gene data show CDR1 as SGHDN and CDR2 as FVKESK. Between the trimmed V and J ends, which lost 2 bases and 6 bases, there was a span of 10 bases. Sequencing input: peripheral blood. This rearrangement joins TRBV14 to TRBJ2-2; D gene ambiguous. The source of this sequence is a man aged 50 to 60 in a cohort sampled during active COVID-19. CDR3 region: CASSQTAGSGELFF. As DNA, the CDR3 is TGTGCCAGCAGCCAAACCGCTGGCTCCGGGGAGCTGTTTTTT.